The clone carrying this T cell receptor (beta chain) was counted a few times. Its antigen is unidentified. One end of the junction does not line up with germline, which may come from a read error. This CDR3 comprises 16 residues. Per the germline V gene, CDR1 is SGHKS and CDR2 is YYEKEE (reference sequence). This entry is derived from a study of T cells after yellow fever vaccination. Overall study: The authors prepared low-cell-number fractions using SMART-Seq v4 Ultra Low Input. Points from the study as a whole: The study noted that FACS-sorted repertoires could contain abundant clonotypes contaminating from the bulk population. Among primary-vaccination clones, most reappeared after the booster, at approximately 96% for CD4 and about 90% for CD8.

A universal primer site and UMIs were added as TCR cDNA was made by 5'RACE template switching. TCRdb processed the 5' RACE reads anew with MiXCR; each CDR3 protein has one entry. The table lists roughly 330,000 distinct CDR3 sequences, around 6.8% of them singletons. Specimen: PBMCs, collected roughly 46 days after the first yellow fever vaccination. This TCR was sampled from a man aged 18 to 29 who received the YFV17D yellow fever vaccine. The chain recombines TRBV5-5 with TRBJ2-3; D gene uncertain. CDR3 sequence: CTSRFRDGVVTDTQYF. The CDR3 nucleotides are TGTACCAGCCGGTTCCGTGATGGGGTAGTCACAGATACGCAGTATTTT. Full variable domain (remainder filled in from reference TRBV5-5 and TRBJ2-3): DAGVTQSPTHLIKTRGQQVTLRCSPISGHKSVSWYQQVLGQGPQFIFQYYEKEERGRGNFPDRFSARQFPNYSSELNVNALLLGDSALYLCTSRFRDGVVTDTQYFGPGTRLTVL.